The 9 T cell receptor beta chains below come from one sample, sequenced in a study of blood T cell repertoires in COVID-19 (dated by TCRdb to 2020 to 2022). To prepare the library, the immunoSEQ multiplex PCR assay was applied. Not all clones reach the TCRdb copy of this immuneACCESS table, which keeps in-frame sequences only. Checked studies attribute under half of the gap to unresolved V genes and leave the rest unexplained. Recorded for this sample are 400,000 to 500,000 clones; 70% to 90% of them occurred a single time. The ten largest clonotypes hold 1.4% of the sample. Sequencing was performed on PBMCs or T cells enriched from blood (not recorded which). Receptors originate from a woman in her late teens or twenties who had been exposed to COVID-19.

The chain employs TRBV30 and TRBJ1-3; no definite D call. CDR1 and CDR2 from the germline V gene are GTSNPN and SVGIG (reference sequence). Trimming pared 2 bases from V and 2 bases from J, leaving 16 bases between. The CDR3 totals 16 residues. CDR3 coding DNA: TGTGCCTGGAGTATGGTGAGGAGCCCTCCTGGAAACACCATATATTTT. Translated, it gives CAWSMVRSPPGNTIYF.

This clone was counted between two and nine times. The chain has TRBV5-1 and TRBJ2-7, with 10 positions matching TRBD1. Germline V gene sequence: CDR1 SGHRS, CDR2 YFSETQ. Losses at the gene ends were 8 bases for V and 5 bases for J; bases not matched to a gene: 10. The CDR3 is 14 amino acids. The CDR3 spells CASARGQGFHEQYF. In DNA, the CDR3 is TGCGCCAGTGCTCGGGGACAGGGGTTCCACGAGCAGTACTTC.

This clone was picked up a small number of times. The V and J genes are TRBV28 and TRBJ1-3; D perhaps matches TRBD1 (5 bases). The CDR3 is made up of 14 amino acids. Per the germline V gene, CDR1 is MDHEN and CDR2 is SYDVKM. V was pared by 6 bases and J by 0 bases, with 9 bases between. The CDR3 region is CASRGRGSGNTIYF. In nucleotides, the CDR3 is TGTGCCAGCAGGGGGCGGGGCTCTGGAAACACCATATATTTT.

The chain employs TRBV5-1 and TRBJ2-3; D uncertain. V dropped 0 bases and J dropped 8 bases, with 22 bases sitting between them. The germline CDR1 and CDR2 sequences are SGHRS and YFSETQ. This CDR3 spans 17 amino acids. The CDR3 DNA reads as TGCGCCAGCAGCTTGGGTGGTGTACAGAGCCGGCGTGGTACGCAGTATTTT. Residues: CASSLGGVQSRRGTQYF.

This chain links TRBV4-2 with TRBJ2-3; D may be TRBD1 (6 bases). Looked up from germline, CDR1 is LGHNA and CDR2 is YNFKEQ. The germline V and J ends were trimmed by 0 bases and 4 bases, with 14 bases remaining between them. The CDR3 runs 16 residues. The DNA for the CDR3 is TGTGCCAGCAGCCAAGAAGGGGGACGGGTCGCAGATACGCAGTATTTT. Its protein is CASSQEGGRVADTQYF.

The chain is built from TRBV5-4 and TRBJ2-5; 8 nucleotides align to TRBD2. Germline CDR1 and CDR2: SGHNT and YYREEE (reference sequence). With 4 bases clipped from V and 1 base from J, the junction kept 9 bases outside the gene matches. CDR3 size: 16 residues. CDR3 amino acids: CASSPPVAGSQETQYF. DNA of the CDR3: TGTGCCAGCAGCCCCCCGGTAGCGGGATCCCAAGAGACCCAGTACTTC.

This chain uses TRBV5-5 with TRBJ2-2, with D maybe TRBD1 (6 bases). CDR3 size: 16 residues. Trimming shortened V by 0 bases and J by 1 base, and 10 bases separated the two germline ends. From germline, CDR1 is SGHKS and CDR2 YYEKEE (reference sequence). The CDR3 reads CASSLDRAMNTGELFF. The CDR3 DNA reads as TGTGCCAGCAGCTTGGACAGGGCAATGAACACCGGGGAGCTGTTTTTT.

The J gene is TRBJ2-3, the V gene TRBV9, with 16 bases that match TRBD2. The ends lost 0 bases at V and 5 bases at J; junction bases unmatched: 6. Germline assignment: CDR1 SGDLS and CDR2 YYNGEE. There are 18 residues in the CDR3. The CDR3: CASSVGGTSGGAGDTQYF. As DNA, the CDR3 is TGTGCCAGCAGCGTAGGCGGGACTAGCGGGGGGGCCGGAGATACGCAGTATTTT.

V is TRBV28 and J is TRBJ1-5; D ambiguous. CDR3 length: 14 amino acids. Per germline, CDR1 MDHEN and CDR2 SYDVKM. The V gene lost 7 bases and the J gene lost 1 base, with 11 bases spanning the gap. CDR3 DNA: TGTGCCAGCACTACCCCTAGGAGCAATCAGCCCCAGCATTTT. Translation: CASTTPRSNQPQHF.